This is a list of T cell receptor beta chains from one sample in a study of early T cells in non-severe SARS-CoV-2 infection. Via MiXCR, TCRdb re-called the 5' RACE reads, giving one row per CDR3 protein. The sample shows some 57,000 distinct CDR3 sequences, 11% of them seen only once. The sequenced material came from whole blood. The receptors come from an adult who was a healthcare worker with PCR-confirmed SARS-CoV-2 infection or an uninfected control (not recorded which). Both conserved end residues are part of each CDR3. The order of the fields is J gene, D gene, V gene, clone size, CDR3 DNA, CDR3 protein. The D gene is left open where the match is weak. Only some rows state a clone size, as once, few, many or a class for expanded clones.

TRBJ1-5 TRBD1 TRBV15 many TGTGCCACCAGCAGAACAGGGGCAAATAGCAATCAGCCCCAGCATTTT CATSRTGANSNQPQHF
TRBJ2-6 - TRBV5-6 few TGTGCCAGCAGCTTGCACGGGGGTAAGGCCAACGTCCTGACTTTC CASSLHGGKANVLTF
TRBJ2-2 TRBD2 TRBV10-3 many TGTGCCATCAGTACTGGGGTAGCGGGGGCCACCGGGGAGCTGTTTTTT CAISTGVAGATGELFF
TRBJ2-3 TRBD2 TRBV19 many TGTGCCAGTAGAAGACTAGCGGGGGGTGACACTACTAGCACAGATACGCAGTATTTT CASRRLAGGDTTSTDTQYF
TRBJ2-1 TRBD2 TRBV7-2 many TGTGCCAGCAGCTTGGCCAGCGGGCGGGGGGGCCTCAATGAGCAGTTCTTC CASSLASGRGGLNEQFF
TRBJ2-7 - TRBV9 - TGTGCCAGCAGCGTAGGCAGCGGATCCTACGAGCAGTACTTC CASSVGSGSYEQYF
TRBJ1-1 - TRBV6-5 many TGTGCCAGCAGTTACCTCAATAGGTTTAACACTGAAGCTTTCTTT CASSYLNRFNTEAFF
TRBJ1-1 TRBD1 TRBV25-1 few TGTGCCAGCAGTTTCCGGGACAGGGGCACTGAAGCTTTCTTT CASSFRDRGTEAFF
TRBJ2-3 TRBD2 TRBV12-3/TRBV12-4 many TGTGCCAGCAGTCAACCCTCGGGGCTAGCGGGATTCACAGATACGCAGTATTTT CASSQPSGLAGFTDTQYF
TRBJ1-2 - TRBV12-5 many TGTGCTAGTGGCCTTTCGACTAAAGCTAACTATGGCTACACCTTC CASGLSTKANYGYTF
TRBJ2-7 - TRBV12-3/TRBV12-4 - TGTGCCAGCAGTCGACAGGAATACTCCTACGAGCCGTACTTC CASSRQEYSYEPYF
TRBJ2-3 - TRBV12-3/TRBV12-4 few TGTGCCAGCAGAATTAGCCGGAGGGGGTTATCCGCAGATACGCAGTATTTT CASRISRRGLSADTQYF
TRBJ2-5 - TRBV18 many TGTGCCAGCTCACAAGACCTAGAAGAGACCCAGTACTTC CASSQDLEETQYF
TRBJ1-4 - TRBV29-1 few TGCAGCGTTGAAGACGGGCCCGCAAATGAAAAACTGTTTTTT CSVEDGPANEKLFF
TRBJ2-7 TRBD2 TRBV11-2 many TGTGCCAGCAGCTTATCCCGGACTAGCGCTTTAGGGGAGCAGTACTTC CASSLSRTSALGEQYF
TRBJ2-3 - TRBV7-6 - TGTGCCAGCAGCTGGGGGACTCAAGATACGCAGTATTTT CASSWGTQDTQYF
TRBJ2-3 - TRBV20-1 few TGCAGTGCTATCAGGGGGGGAACAGATACGCAGTATTTT CSAIRGGTDTQYF